This T cell receptor (beta chain) was retrieved from a study of cytomegalovirus exposure and HLA in healthy donors. The PCR made use of 60 Vbeta and 13 Jbeta primers. Sequencing used immunoSEQ multiplex PCR; TCRdb keeps in-frame clones, though not all of them. The data hold 120,000 to 150,000 clones, with roughly 85% observed a single time. This CDR3 comprises 14 residues. Trimming pared 4 bases from V and 10 bases from J, leaving 20 bases between. Germline-derived CDR1 and CDR2 are SQVTM and ANQGSEA. The clonotype was recovered from a woman in her 30s in good health and CMV-seronegative. The chain joins TRBV29-1 to TRBJ2-1, with D maybe TRBD1 (6 bases). Sequenced: PBMCs. The CDR3 here is CSVAEDLQGREQFF. CDR3 DNA: TGCAGCGTTGCTGAGGATCTACAGGGAAGGGAGCAGTTCTTC.